This T cell receptor beta chain was identified during a study of vaccination and CD4 T cells after COVID-19 (dated by TCRdb to about 2022). For the study in its entirety: Six males and four females were included in the convalescent cohort, with two Hispanic individuals, seven Caucasians, two Asians and one multiracial person represented. Participants got two doses of the Pfizer-BioNTech BNT162b2 vaccine (n=8) or two doses of the Moderna mRNA-1273 vaccine (n=2). Post-COVID blood samples from convalescent patients were collected a median of approximately 100 days after diagnosis, with a range of roughly 30 to 170 days. Post-vaccine blood samples were taken a median of about 72 days after the second vaccine dose, with a range of 14 to 241 days. For stimulating the cultures, overlapping spike peptide pools were used, derived from SARS-CoV-2 as well as from the common cold coronaviruses HCoV-NL63, HCoV-OC43 and HCoV-229E. In control cultures, a CEFX viral epitope pool was used as positive control, an HIV-1 Nef peptide pool was used as negative control, or no peptide was added. The spike-specific CD4+ TCR repertoire was compared before and after mRNA vaccination in 10 COVID-19 convalescent patients and a handful of infection-naive healthy vaccine recipients.

What the research found in general, with its limitations: Of the vaccine-specific clones in convalescent patients, 304 of 307, or nearly all, reacted only to SARS-CoV-2 spike and did not cross-react with common cold coronaviruses. The median count of SARS-CoV-2-reactive clonotypes went up from 20 to 25 after infection to 30 to 40 after vaccination, although the change was not significant. The number of convalescent patients in the study was relatively small, and the study did not examine early timepoints following natural infection. In convalescent patients, a median 86.3% of post-vaccine SARS-CoV-2-reactive clones were detected only after vaccination, suggesting vaccine-specific priming.

With respect to this clonotype: The clone's antigen remains unknown. Nothing much larger sits one base from this clone, and base qualities are not available.

The sample's treatment or condition, from its label and the paper: 10-day PBMC culture with coronavirus spike peptide pools or control peptides (ViraFEST assay). The ViraFEST assay, used in the study, expanded antigen-specific T cells with peptide pools and then identified the expanded clonotypes through TCR sequencing. Negative nucleocapsid antibody tests before and after vaccination confirmed that the healthy vaccine recipients had no prior SARS-CoV-2 infection. Each well held about 2.2 million PBMCs cultured in IMDM containing around 5.1% human AB serum and around 9.2 IU/ml IL-2, with about 10 ug/ml peptide pools added. On days 3 and 7, half of the culture medium was replaced with fresh IL-2-containing medium. After about 10 days of culture, CD4+ T cells were isolated by negative selection using the EasySep CD4+ T cell isolation kit. PBMCs were separated from whole blood using Ficoll-Paque Plus gradient centrifugation and then either used fresh or cryopreserved at -140C. Culture conditions were generally each tested in triplicate wells.

The library came from PCR. DNA from cultured CD4+ T cells was subjected to TCR sequencing with the Oncomine TCR Beta short-read assay at the Johns Hopkins FTIC core. The QIAamp micro DNA kit was used to extract genomic DNA from the cultured CD4+ T cells. Oncomine TCR Beta libraries from cultured CD4+ T cells were pooled with unique dual indexes and sequenced on an Illumina iSeq 100. On the authors' methods: Non-productive sequences were filtered out, and CDR3s that did not start with C, did not end with F or W, or were shorter than 7 amino acids were discarded. The MANAFEST web application identified antigen-specific clonotypes by comparing peptide-stimulated wells against reference wells and other culture wells. For a clone to be called positive, the clone needed an FDR below 0.05, an odds ratio above 5, and a productive frequency above 0.1% in at least two of three replicate wells. Cross-reactive clonotypes were defined as significantly expanded in both SARS-CoV-2 spike wells and at least one common cold coronavirus spike condition. CDR3 homology was assessed with Levenshtein distances (stringdist) and unrooted phylogenetic trees (ape) in R version 3.6.1. The raw public data were reprocessed by TCRdb itself: fastp quality trimming at Q25, MiXCR clonotype calling, in-frame beta chains only. Each CDR3 protein appears once, grouped with its most common genes and DNA. TCRdb, rather than the study authors, made the V and J calls. A total of about 16,000 distinct CDR3 sequences appear in this sample, about 75% of them only once. The biggest ten clones account for more than 7.5% of the sample.

CDR1 DFQATT and CDR2 SNEGSKA are derived from the germline V gene (reference sequence). V loses 6 bases of germline sequence and J loses 2 bases, and the interval between the two ends is 18 bases. From the cysteine up to the phenylalanine, the CDR3 has a length of 15 residues. The sequence is cut down to CDR3 DNA, 45 bases in frame from base 1. The starting material was CD4+ T cells from blood, cultured in vitro, obtained after SARS-CoV-2 vaccination. The V gene is TRBV20-1 and the J gene is TRBJ2-3; D gene: possibly TRBD2, on 6 matching bases. This receptor was identified in a human donor who received a COVID-19 vaccine. The CDR3 in this case is CSAPRRAGSTDTQYF. DNA sequence: TGCAGTGCCCCCCGGCGAGCGGGCTCCACAGATACGCAGTATTTT.